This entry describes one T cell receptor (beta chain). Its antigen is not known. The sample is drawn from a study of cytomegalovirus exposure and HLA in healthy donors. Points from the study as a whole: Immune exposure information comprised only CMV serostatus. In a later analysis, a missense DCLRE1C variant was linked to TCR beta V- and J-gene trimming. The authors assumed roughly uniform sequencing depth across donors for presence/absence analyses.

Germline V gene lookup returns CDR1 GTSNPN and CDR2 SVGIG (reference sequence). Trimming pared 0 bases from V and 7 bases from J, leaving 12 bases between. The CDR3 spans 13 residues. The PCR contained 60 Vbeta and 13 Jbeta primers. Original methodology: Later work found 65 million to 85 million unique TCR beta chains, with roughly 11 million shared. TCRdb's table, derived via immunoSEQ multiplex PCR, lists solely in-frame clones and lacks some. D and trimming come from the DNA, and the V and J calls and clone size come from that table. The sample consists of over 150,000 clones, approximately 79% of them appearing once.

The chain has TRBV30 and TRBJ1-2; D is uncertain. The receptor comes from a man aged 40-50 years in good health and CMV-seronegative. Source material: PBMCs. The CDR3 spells CAWSVQERSGYTF. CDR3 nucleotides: TGTGCCTGGAGTGTACAAGAGAGGAGTGGCTACACCTTC.